The T cell receptor beta chain described here comes from a study of neurological immune-mediated disorders. Volunteers at a blood bank in Maryland, USA, were the healthy controls. The sorted-subset TCR libraries were prepared using 750,000 to 1,000,000 CD4+ or CD8+ T cells as the starting material. V lost 11 bases to trimming and J lost 4 bases; unmatched junction nucleotides: 17. This CDR3 region has 16 residues. Germline V gene data show CDR1 as SGHTA and CDR2 as FQGNSA. 5'RACE generated cDNA with 10-nucleotide random UMIs. TCRdb recomputed calls from the 5' RACE reads with MiXCR, one row per CDR3 protein. The profile shows about 38,000 distinct CDR3 sequences, around 5% of them singletons. This clonotype occurred many times.

This chain links TRBV7-2 with TRBJ2-1, with TRBD1 matching over 7 bases. Sequencing was done on a sample of CD4+ T cells from blood. The sequence was obtained from a young man in good health. The DNA of the CDR3 is TGTGCCCTAAAACTACAACAGGGGACGCAGTACAATGAGCAGTTCTTC. Residues: CALKLQQGTQYNEQFF.